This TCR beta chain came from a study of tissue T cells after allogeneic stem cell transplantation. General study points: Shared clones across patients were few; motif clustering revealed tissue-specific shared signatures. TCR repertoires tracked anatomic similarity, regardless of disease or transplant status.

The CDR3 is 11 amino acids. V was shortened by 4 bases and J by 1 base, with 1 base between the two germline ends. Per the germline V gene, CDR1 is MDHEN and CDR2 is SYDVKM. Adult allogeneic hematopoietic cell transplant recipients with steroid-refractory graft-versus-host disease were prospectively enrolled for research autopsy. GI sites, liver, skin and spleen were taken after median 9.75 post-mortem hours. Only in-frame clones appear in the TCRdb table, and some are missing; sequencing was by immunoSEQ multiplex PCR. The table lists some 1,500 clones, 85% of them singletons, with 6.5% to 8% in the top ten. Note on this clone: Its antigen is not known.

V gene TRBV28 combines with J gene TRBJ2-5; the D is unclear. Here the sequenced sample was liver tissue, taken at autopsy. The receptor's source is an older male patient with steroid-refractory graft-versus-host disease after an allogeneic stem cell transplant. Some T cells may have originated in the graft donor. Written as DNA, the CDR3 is TGTGCCAGCAGTTCCCAAGAGACCCAGTACTTC. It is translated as CASSSQETQYF.